The 3 T cell receptor beta chains presented below share a single source sample, sequenced in a study of T cell responses to AZD1222 COVID-19 vaccine. Data came from immunoSEQ multiplex PCR; TCRdb stores just in-frame clones and leaves some out. The sample carries around 61,000 clones, approximately 85% recorded once. The input for sequencing was peripheral blood, taken on day 0 of AZD1222 vaccination. These receptors were collected from an adult in good health.

The rearrangement joins TRBV2 to TRBJ2-2; 7 bases align to TRBD1. V was pared by 5 bases and J by 5 bases, with 8 bases of the junction left unmatched. CDR3 length: 15 residues. Per the germline V gene, CDR1 is SNHLY and CDR2 is FYNNEI. CDR3 residues: CASSPKTGLTGELFF. The CDR3 DNA is TGTGCCAGCAGTCCCAAGACAGGGCTAACCGGGGAGCTGTTTTTT. The whole variable domain, filled in from reference TRBV2 and TRBJ2-2, reads EPEVTQTPSHQVTQMGQEVILRCVPISNHLYFYWYRQILGQKVEFLVSFYNNEISEKSEIFDDQFSVERPDGSNFTLKIRSTKLEDSAMYFCASSPKTGLTGELFFGEGSRLTVL.

The chain recombines TRBV15 with TRBJ1-4; 9 bases align to TRBD1. CDR1 and CDR2 (germline): LNHNV, YYDKDF (reference sequence). The trim removed 1 base at V and 8 bases at J, leaving 5 bases unmatched. The CDR3 totals 15 residues. As DNA, the CDR3 is TGTGCCACCAGCAGAGGTGGACAGGGGAACGAAAAACTGTTTTTT. Translated, it gives CATSRGGQGNEKLFF.

The J gene is TRBJ2-1, the V gene TRBV3-1 (or the pseudogene TRBV3-2); 12 nucleotides align to TRBD2. The CDR3 is made up of 14 amino acids. CDR1 and CDR2 from the germline V gene are LGHDT and YNNKEL (reference sequence). J lost 7 bases, V lost 4 bases, and 2 bases had no gene match. CDR3 nucleotide sequence: TGTGCCAGCAGCCCTAGCGGGGGGGCTAATGAGCAGTTCTTC. This translates into CASSPSGGANEQFF.